Listed below are T cell receptor beta chains from one sample, sequenced in a study of a mutant IDH1 vaccine in newly diagnosed glioma. Profiling relied on immunoSEQ multiplex PCR, and the TCRdb table lists in-frame clones only, not all of them. The sample holds approximately 60,000 clones, about 87% seen once. Their cognate antigens are unknown. The sequencing used PBMCs, collected from a glioma patient whose treatment included an IDH1 peptide vaccine. The receptor set was obtained from a man in his forties or fifties with glioma. The CDR3 runs from the conserved cysteine through the conserved F or W.

V gene,CDR3 protein
TRBV28,CASSAPLYGELFF
TRBV6-5,CASSYSFRASSYEQYF
TRBV19,CASSLTGHQPQHF
TRBV19,CASRDRGAYNEQFF
TRBV5-6,CASRSISLYGYTF
TRBV5-6,CASTLALNEQFF
TRBV5-1,CASSLGGTVNTEAFF
TRBV5-5,CASSLVGQDYGYTF
TRBV2,CASSGEYSYEQYF
TRBV27,CASSLAVYSNQPQHF
TRBV7-9,CASTLNTEAFF
TRBV2,CASSLAGEKQPQHF
TRBV28,CASSLVRGYGYTF
TRBV7-3,CASREQQKAGELFF
TRBV14,CASSQVQGHAEAFF
TRBV2,CASSIQGQGTEAFF
TRBV27,CASSLPGPSSYNEQFF
TRBV5-1,CASNLGHTSTDTQYF
TRBV19,CASSPTHTGEAFF
TRBV4-3,CASSQEGLAVAYNEQFF
TRBV5-1,CASTFGGASTDTQYF
TRBV5-6,CASSASTGMSNQPQHF
TRBV19,CASRTLVANEQFF
TRBV9,CASSVAHSEQFF
TRBV2,CASSELGPRIRGGYTF
TRBV2,CASTRDGIGGYTF
TRBV5-4,CASSFLALEQFF
TRBV7-9,CASSLQGADEQYF
TRBV19,CASMTVGNTIYF
TRBV27,CASSSDRDPSYEQYF
TRBV19,CASSIGLGGAQETQYF
TRBV9,CASSVAGGPARDEQFF
TRBV7-9,CASSPSRGGAFF